A selection of T cell receptor beta chains follows, all from one sample in a study of CD8+ T cells in alopecia areata. The protocol was immunoSEQ multiplex PCR, while the TCRdb copy is restricted to in-frame clones and leaves out a portion. The table shows approximately 200,000 clones, with approximately 60% occurring only once. The starting material was CD4+ T cells sorted from blood, obtained at week 4, from a patient treated with tofacitinib. These receptors originate from a human donor with alopecia areata. Both conserved end residues are part of each CDR3. The order of the fields is V gene, D gene, clone size, J gene, CDR3 DNA, CDR3 protein. A D gene is named only where the DNA matches it firmly. Clone sizes are given selectively: once, few, many, or a class where the clone is expanded.

V: TRBV2; D: NA; size: NA; J: TRBJ2-2; DNA: TGTGCCTGCCCGACTAGTTCAACCGGGGAGCTGTTTTTT; CDR3: CACPTSSTGELFF
V: TRBV6-5; D: NA; size: NA; J: TRBJ1-5; DNA: TGTGCCAGCAGCGGCAATAGCAATCAGCCCCAGCATTTT; CDR3: CASSGNSNQPQHF
V: TRBV5-1; D: NA; size: NA; J: TRBJ1-1; DNA: TGCGCCAGCAGCGCAGGCCTAATGAACACTGAAGCTTTCTTT; CDR3: CASSAGLMNTEAFF
V: TRBV10-3; D: NA; size: NA; J: TRBJ1-2; DNA: TGTGCCATCAGCCGCTTGAGTGGAGGGACGGAGTATGGCTACACCTTC; CDR3: CAISRLSGGTEYGYTF
V: TRBV10-3; D: NA; size: few; J: TRBJ1-2; DNA: TGTGCCATCAGACTAACGGCCGGGGGCGAATATGGCTACACCTTC; CDR3: CAIRLTAGGEYGYTF
V: TRBV12-5; D: NA; size: NA; J: TRBJ1-2; DNA: TGTGCTAGTGGGAGTAATCGAGGCTATGGCTACACCTTC; CDR3: CASGSNRGYGYTF
V: TRBV9; D: TRBD1; size: NA; J: TRBJ1-2; DNA: TGTGCCAGCAGCGTAGTGGGGCCGGGACAGGGTTCCGGCTACACCTTC; CDR3: CASSVVGPGQGSGYTF
V: TRBV4-2; D: NA; size: few; J: TRBJ1-1; DNA: TGTGCCAGCAGCCAAGCGGCTTCCAGGGACACTGAAGCTTTCTTT; CDR3: CASSQAASRDTEAFF
V: TRBV19; D: NA; size: few; J: TRBJ2-1; DNA: TGTGCCAGTAGTATGTTGGGACGGGGGCAATACAATGAGCAGTTCTTC; CDR3: CASSMLGRGQYNEQFF
V: TRBV28; D: NA; size: NA; J: TRBJ1-5; DNA: TGTGCCAGCAGTTCGTCGGCAGGGCGGGGGCAGCCCCAGCATTTT; CDR3: CASSSSAGRGQPQHF
V: TRBV10-3; D: NA; size: few; J: TRBJ2-7; DNA: TGTGCCACCACGGGGGGCCCAACCTCCTACGAGCAGTACTTC; CDR3: CATTGGPTSYEQYF
V: TRBV29-1; D: NA; size: few; J: TRBJ2-3; DNA: TGCAGCGCGACCCGGGACACTCCAGATACGCAGTATTTT; CDR3: CSATRDTPDTQYF
V: TRBV2; D: TRBD1; size: NA; J: TRBJ1-2; DNA: TGTGCCAGCGGGGGGGAAAGACAGGGTGGCGGCTACACCTTC; CDR3: CASGGERQGGGYTF
V: TRBV6-5; D: NA; size: NA; J: TRBJ1-6; DNA: TGTGCCAGCAGTTACAGGGGAGATTCACCCCTCCACTTT; CDR3: CASSYRGDSPLHF
V: TRBV5-4; D: NA; size: NA; J: TRBJ2-7; DNA: TGTGCCAGCAGCTTGAACTACCCCCCCTACGAGCAGTACTTC; CDR3: CASSLNYPPYEQYF
V: TRBV7-2; D: NA; size: few; J: TRBJ2-3; DNA: TGTGCCAGCAGCTCCTCTACAGATACGCAGTATTTT; CDR3: CASSSSTDTQYF
V: TRBV28; D: NA; size: NA; J: TRBJ1-6; DNA: TGTGCCAGCGAGAGAGGACGGAGGGTTAATTCACCCCTCCACTTT; CDR3: CASERGRRVNSPLHF
V: TRBV29-1; D: NA; size: NA; J: TRBJ1-4; DNA: TGCAGCGTGGAGCTTCCTCAGGGACGAGTGTTTTTT; CDR3: CSVELPQGRVFF
V: TRBV5-6; D: NA; size: NA; J: TRBJ1-4; DNA: TGTGCCAGCAGTCAAGACGGAATGGCCCCTGAACGGCGCGGACTGTTTTTT; CDR3: CASSQDGMAPERRGLFF
V: TRBV6-6; D: TRBD1; size: NA; J: TRBJ1-6; DNA: TGTGCCAGCAGTTACGGGACAGATAATTCACCCCTCCACTTT; CDR3: CASSYGTDNSPLHF
V: TRBV29-1; D: TRBD2; size: few; J: TRBJ2-1; DNA: TGCAGCGTCCTCGGGACTATCGATGAGCAGTTCTTC; CDR3: CSVLGTIDEQFF
V: TRBV28; D: NA; size: NA; J: TRBJ1-1; DNA: TGTGCCAGCAGTTTACCTGGAACGGGGGAAGCTTTCTTT; CDR3: CASSLPGTGEAFF
V: TRBV4-1; D: TRBD2; size: NA; J: TRBJ2-7; DNA: TGCGCCAGCAGCCAACCGACGGGGGGGCGTGGGGGAGAGCAGTACTTC; CDR3: CASSQPTGGRGGEQYF
V: TRBV7-2; D: NA; size: few; J: TRBJ2-1; DNA: TGTGCCAGCAGCTTGGTCCCCTTAGGGTACAATGAGCAGTTCTTC; CDR3: CASSLVPLGYNEQFF
V: TRBV7-9; D: TRBD2; size: NA; J: TRBJ2-7; DNA: TGTGCCAGCAGCCGGACTAGCGGGGGGCTCAGCTCCTACGAGCAGTACTTC; CDR3: CASSRTSGGLSSYEQYF
V: TRBV4-1; D: TRBD1; size: NA; J: TRBJ1-5; DNA: TGCGCCAGCAGCCCAGACAGGGCCTCCTATCAGCCCCAGCATTTT; CDR3: CASSPDRASYQPQHF
V: TRBV14; D: NA; size: few; J: TRBJ2-7; DNA: TGTGCCAGCAGCCAAGTATTAGCGGACGAGCAGTACTTC; CDR3: CASSQVLADEQYF
V: TRBV29-1; D: NA; size: NA; J: TRBJ2-3; DNA: TGCAGCGTTGGAAGGGGAGCAGATACGCAGTATTTT; CDR3: CSVGRGADTQYF
V: TRBV25-1; D: NA; size: NA; J: TRBJ2-4; DNA: TGTGCCAGCGGACGGGGAGCCAAAAACATTCAGTACTTC; CDR3: CASGRGAKNIQYF
V: TRBV5-1; D: TRBD1; size: NA; J: TRBJ1-1; DNA: TGCGCCAGCAGCTCTAGAGGGGGCCCGAACACTGAAGCTTTCTTT; CDR3: CASSSRGGPNTEAFF
V: TRBV7-2; D: NA; size: few; J: TRBJ2-1; DNA: TGTGCCAGCAGCCTAGGGGTGGCAGGGGCTACTAATGAGCAGTTCTTC; CDR3: CASSLGVAGATNEQFF
V: TRBV29-1; D: TRBD2; size: few; J: TRBJ2-3; DNA: TGCAGCGTTGATGCGGGGCGGGGGGCCACAGATACGCAGTATTTT; CDR3: CSVDAGRGATDTQYF
V: TRBV6-5; D: NA; size: NA; J: TRBJ2-5; DNA: TGTGCCAGCAGTTACTCTGGACCGCCGGAGACCCAGTACTTC; CDR3: CASSYSGPPETQYF
V: TRBV19; D: NA; size: NA; J: TRBJ1-1; DNA: TGTGCCAGGATGTCGGAGGGGTTTATGAACACTGAAGCTTTCTTT; CDR3: CARMSEGFMNTEAFF
V: TRBV30; D: NA; size: NA; J: TRBJ1-3; DNA: TGTGCCTGGAGGCCTGTCAGGTCTGGAAACACCATATATTTT; CDR3: CAWRPVRSGNTIYF
V: TRBV28; D: NA; size: NA; J: TRBJ2-7; DNA: TGTGCCAGCAACTCCCCCACGGGAGTAAGCTACGAGCAGTACTTC; CDR3: CASNSPTGVSYEQYF
V: TRBV7-9; D: NA; size: few; J: TRBJ2-2; DNA: TGTGCCAGCAGCTACGGCCGTACAGGGATCGGGGAGCTGTTTTTT; CDR3: CASSYGRTGIGELFF
V: TRBV10-3; D: TRBD1; size: few; J: TRBJ1-1; DNA: TGTGCCATCAGTGAATCAACAGGGGCTTTGAACACTGAAGCTTTCTTT; CDR3: CAISESTGALNTEAFF
V: TRBV4-1; D: NA; size: NA; J: TRBJ2-2; DNA: TGCGCCAGCAGCCAAGAACTCACCGGGGAGCTGTTTTTT; CDR3: CASSQELTGELFF
V: TRBV9; D: NA; size: NA; J: TRBJ2-2; DNA: TGTGCCAGCAGCGCCGGACAGTCCAGGGGGGAGCTGTTTTTT; CDR3: CASSAGQSRGELFF